This T cell receptor (beta chain) was found in a study of CDR3 diversity in severe acne. Concerning this clonotype: This could be a read error, since a much larger clone is one nucleotide away. The CDR3 does not end in the conserved phenylalanine or tryptophan, so this is likely a read error.

The CDR3 extends over 13 amino acids. Germline values: CDR1 KGHDR, CDR2 SFDVKD. With 1 base removed from V and 3 bases from J, the gap between germline ends came to 5 bases. TCRdb reanalysed the PCR reads using MiXCR and keeps one entry per CDR3 protein. The sample records 90,000 or so distinct CDR3 sequences, around half being singletons. The origin of this receptor is a male donor in good health, serving as a control. Material for sequencing was blood. The J gene is TRBJ2-5, the V gene TRBV24-1; D is undetermined. CDR3 sequence: CATSDFQEETQYS. The DNA for the CDR3 is TGTGCCACCAGTGATTTTCAGGAAGAGACCCAGTACTCC.